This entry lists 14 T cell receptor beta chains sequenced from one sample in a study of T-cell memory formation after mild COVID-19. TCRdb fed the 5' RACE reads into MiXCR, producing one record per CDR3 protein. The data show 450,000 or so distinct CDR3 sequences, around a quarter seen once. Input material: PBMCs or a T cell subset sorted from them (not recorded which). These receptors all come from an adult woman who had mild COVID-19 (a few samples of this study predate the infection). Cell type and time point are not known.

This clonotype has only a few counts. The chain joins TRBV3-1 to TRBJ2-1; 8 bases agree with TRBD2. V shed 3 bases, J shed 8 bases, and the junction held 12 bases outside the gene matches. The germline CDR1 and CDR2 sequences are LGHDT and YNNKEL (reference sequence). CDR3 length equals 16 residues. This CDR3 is CASSHQGTRRADEQFF. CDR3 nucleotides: TGTGCCAGCAGCCACCAGGGGACTAGGAGGGCGGATGAGCAGTTCTTC.

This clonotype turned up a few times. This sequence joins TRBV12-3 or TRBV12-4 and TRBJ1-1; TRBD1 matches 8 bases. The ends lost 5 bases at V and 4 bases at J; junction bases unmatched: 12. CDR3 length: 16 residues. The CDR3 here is CASSDTGQGLRTEAFF. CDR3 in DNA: TGTGCCAGCAGTGATACAGGACAGGGATTACGCACTGAAGCTTTCTTT.

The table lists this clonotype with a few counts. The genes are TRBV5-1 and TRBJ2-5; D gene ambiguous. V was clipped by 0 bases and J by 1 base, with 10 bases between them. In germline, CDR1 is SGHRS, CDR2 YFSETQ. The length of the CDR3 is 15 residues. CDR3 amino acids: CASSLAGIVQETQYF. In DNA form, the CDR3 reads TGCGCCAGCAGCTTGGCTGGTATTGTCCAAGAGACCCAGTACTTC.

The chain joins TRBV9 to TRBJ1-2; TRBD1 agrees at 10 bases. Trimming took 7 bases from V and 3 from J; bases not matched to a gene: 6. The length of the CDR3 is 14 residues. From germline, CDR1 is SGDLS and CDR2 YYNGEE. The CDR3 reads CASGTGDTYYGYTF. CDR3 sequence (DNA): TGTGCCAGCGGGACAGGGGACACATACTATGGCTACACCTTC.

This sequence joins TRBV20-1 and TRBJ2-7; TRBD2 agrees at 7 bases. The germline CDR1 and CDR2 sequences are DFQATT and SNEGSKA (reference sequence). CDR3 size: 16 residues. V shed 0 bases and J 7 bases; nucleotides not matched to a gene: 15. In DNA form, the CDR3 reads TGCAGTGCTAGAGATTCCCTCGGGACTACACTCGGAGAGCAGTACTTC. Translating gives CSARDSLGTTLGEQYF.

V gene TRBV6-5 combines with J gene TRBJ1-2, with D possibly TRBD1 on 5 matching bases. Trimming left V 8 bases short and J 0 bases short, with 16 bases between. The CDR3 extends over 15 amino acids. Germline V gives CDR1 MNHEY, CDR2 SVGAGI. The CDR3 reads CASGSTGLSNYGYTF. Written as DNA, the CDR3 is TGTGCCAGCGGCAGCACAGGCCTTTCTAACTATGGCTACACCTTC.

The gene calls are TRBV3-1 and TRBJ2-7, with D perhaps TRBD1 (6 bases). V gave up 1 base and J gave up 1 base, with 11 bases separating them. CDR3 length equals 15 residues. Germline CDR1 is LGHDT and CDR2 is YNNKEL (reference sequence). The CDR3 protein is CASSQVTGRSYEQYF. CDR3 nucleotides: TGTGCCAGCAGCCAAGTGACAGGAAGATCCTACGAGCAGTACTTC.

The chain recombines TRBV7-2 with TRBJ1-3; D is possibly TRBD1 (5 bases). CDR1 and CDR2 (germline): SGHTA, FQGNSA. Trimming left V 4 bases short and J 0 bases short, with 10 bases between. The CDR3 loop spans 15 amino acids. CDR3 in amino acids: CASSSGPSSGNTIYF. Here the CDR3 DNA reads TGTGCCAGCAGCTCGGGACCTTCCTCTGGAAACACCATATATTTT.

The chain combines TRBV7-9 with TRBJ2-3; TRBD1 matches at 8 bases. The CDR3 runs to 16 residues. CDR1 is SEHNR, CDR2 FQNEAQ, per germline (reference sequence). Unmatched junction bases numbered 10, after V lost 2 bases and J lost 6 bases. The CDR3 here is CASSLSGQGGPDTQYF. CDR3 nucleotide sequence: TGTGCCAGCAGCTTAAGCGGACAGGGAGGCCCGGATACGCAGTATTTT.

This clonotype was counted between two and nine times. CDR3 in amino acids: CASSLDIPRYGELFF. The CDR3 nucleotides are TGTGCCAGCAGCTTGGACATACCGCGTTACGGGGAGCTGTTTTTT. This chain joins TRBV5-5 and TRBJ2-2; no reliable D call. Deletions cut 0 bases from V and 7 bases from J, with 13 bases between. Per the germline V gene, CDR1 is SGHKS and CDR2 is YYEKEE (reference sequence). This CDR3 is 15 amino acids long.

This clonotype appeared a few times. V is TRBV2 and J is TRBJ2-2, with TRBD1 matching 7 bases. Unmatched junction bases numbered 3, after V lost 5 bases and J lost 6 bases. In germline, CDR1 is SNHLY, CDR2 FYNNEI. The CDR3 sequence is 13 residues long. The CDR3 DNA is TGTGCCAGCAGTAGCACAGGGGCCGGGGAGCTGTTTTTT. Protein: CASSSTGAGELFF.

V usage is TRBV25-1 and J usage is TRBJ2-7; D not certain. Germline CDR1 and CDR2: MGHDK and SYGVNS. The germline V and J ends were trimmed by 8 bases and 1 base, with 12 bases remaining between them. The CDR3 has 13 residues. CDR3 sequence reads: CASGKAGSYEQYF. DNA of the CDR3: TGTGCCAGCGGGAAGGCAGGATCCTACGAGCAGTACTTC.

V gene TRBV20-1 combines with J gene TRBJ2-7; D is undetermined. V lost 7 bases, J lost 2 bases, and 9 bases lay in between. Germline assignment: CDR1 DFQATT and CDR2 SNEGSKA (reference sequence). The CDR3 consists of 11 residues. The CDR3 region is CSVRQTYEQYF. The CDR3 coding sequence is TGCAGTGTAAGACAAACCTACGAGCAGTACTTC.

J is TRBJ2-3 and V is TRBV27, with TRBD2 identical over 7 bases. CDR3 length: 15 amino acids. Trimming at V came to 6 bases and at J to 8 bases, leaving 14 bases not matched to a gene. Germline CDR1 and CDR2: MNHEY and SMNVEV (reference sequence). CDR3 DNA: TGTGCCAGCAGGACCAAAAAGGGAGGGGTAGCTACGCAGTATTTT. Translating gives CASRTKKGGVATQYF.